This T cell receptor beta chain was sequenced during a study of cytomegalovirus exposure and HLA in healthy donors (TCRdb year 2017). For the study in its entirety: An earlier analysis of 587 of the donors reported 250 to 300 Gb of sequence data and 117 million unique TCR beta sequences obtained from 150 million to 200 million T cells. An earlier analysis of approximately 580 of the donors used high-throughput TCR beta sequencing to judge whether each TCR beta V gene segment behaved as functional or pseudogenic. The study aimed to test whether cataloging public T cell receptors could reveal signatures of past pathogen exposure. A later genetic analysis used genome-wide SNP genotypes for about 60% of the roughly 700 donors, treating that subset as a discovery cohort. Among the roughly 400 genotyped donors, about 83% belonged to the genetic ancestry cluster associated with self-reported Caucasian donors. The T cell repertoires of under 700 subjects were profiled by immunosequencing and related to cytomegalovirus serostatus. Donor age, sex, ethnicity and CMV serostatus were collected together with the repertoire data. The later analysis used no new phenotypic data to find candidate immune exposures, relying instead on TCR beta sequences and their occurrence across donors. The study combined high-throughput TCR immunosequencing, statistical association of individual TCRs with disease status, and machine learning to predict cytomegalovirus infection status. An early release that covered roughly 600 HLA-typed donors contained 300 to 350 gigabases of sequencing data and 80 million or so unique TCR sequences. Every repertoire in the discovery cohort had been generated on one and the same sequencing platform. HLA typing covered class I and class II loci at four-digit resolution. In a later analysis, previously published TCR beta repertoires from several hundred donors were re-analyzed and high-resolution HLA genotyping was added so that TCR occurrence patterns could be studied. Typing coverage varied by locus: 629-630 donors for A, B, C, DRB1 and DQB1; roughly 560 for DQA1; more than 600 for DPA1; 400 to 480 for DPB1. Because of strong linkage in the cohort, roughly 5 DR-DQ haplotypes were treated as single units for association and clustering. Along with the 666-subject first cohort, a separate validation cohort of roughly 110 different subjects was used. Among several hundred genotyped donors of the cohort, an average of around 240,000 unique TCR beta nucleotide sequences was sequenced per donor, of which about 19% were non-productive.

In total, fewer than 750 healthy bone marrow donors made up the cohort. At the time of sampling, every cohort member was nominally healthy, though immune exposures that went unrecorded were likely present. The donor was CMV seronegative and was included in the group of a few hundred seronegative cohort members. A peripheral blood sample was provided by each donor, and peripheral blood mononuclear cells were used for TCR beta sequencing. The Qiagen DNeasy Blood Extraction Kit was used to extract genomic DNA from the blood cell samples. Receptors were amplified or captured by the immunoSEQ multiplex PCR assay. For the multiplex PCR, a mixture combining 60 forward primers for TCR Vbeta segments and 13 reverse primers for TCR Jbeta segments was used. The CDR3 region of rearranged TCR beta genes was amplified from genomic DNA by a multiplex PCR assay. On the Illumina HiSeq System, the amplified TCR beta libraries were sequenced as 87-base-pair reads. As for the authors' bioinformatics: In a later analysis, roughly 80 million unique TCR beta chains were counted across the 666 repertoires, and roughly 9.9 million of these chains were shared by at least two donors. Raw reads were error-corrected and collapsed into unique sequences by a nearest-neighbor algorithm in which closely related sequences were merged to remove PCR and sequencing errors. V, D and J gene segments were assigned by aligning CDR3 sequences to IMGT reference sequences. For a sequence to be retained, a match of at least six nucleotides to both a V gene segment and a J gene segment was required. Rearrangements were called productive when the CDR3 lacked stop codons and stayed in frame with V and J; all others were non-productive. CDR3 was defined according to IMGT convention as the region running from the second conserved V-encoded cysteine to the conserved J-encoded phenylalanine. In an earlier analysis of 550 to 650 of the donors, sequences lacking an unambiguous match to a single V gene segment were excluded. In an earlier analysis of some 590 of the donors, a V segment was called functional when productive rearrangements were above 56.7%, and segregating when the standard deviation between donors exceeded 5%. To diagnose cytomegalovirus status from the catalog of TCR beta chain sequences, a statistical classification framework was built. In a later analysis, TCR nucleotide sequences were compared against IMGT/GENE-DB human TR gene sequences so that V and J genes could be assigned. A later analysis assigned CDR3 sequences and most-parsimonious VDJ recombination scenarios with the TCRdist pipeline. In a later analysis, every TCR beta chain was defined by the combination of its CDR3 amino acid sequence and its V-gene family, and reads without a unique V-gene family were dropped. A later analysis removed roughly 590 highly shared, low-generation-probability nucleotide sequences to deal with suspected cross-contamination and a sequencing artifact. In a later analysis, a clonal expansion index was calculated for each public chain from normalized within-repertoire ranks of inferred template counts. In a later analysis, generation probabilities were computed with a VDJ recombination model fitted to out-of-frame rearrangements, and the resulting probabilities were checked against IGoR. A later analysis scored TCR-TCR, TCR-HLA and TCR-CMV co-occurrence with hypergeometric tests, applying a repertoire-size bias correction to TCR pairs. False discovery rates were estimated in a later analysis by permuting HLA or CMV assignments 20 times. In a later analysis, co-occurring TCRs were grouped using DBSCAN, and TCRdist sequence similarity was added for clustering within HLA-allele-positive subsets. Repertoires with fewer than 30,000 or more than 120,000 public chains were left out of co-occurrence clustering, as were about 5 repertoires with anomalous nucleotide sharing. TCRdb re-hosts the immuneACCESS table, in-frame sequences only. Its copies lack some clones; in the studies checked, an unresolved V gene accounts for under half of them, and the cause for the rest is not known. V, J and clone size reflect that table, while D and trimming were determined from the DNA. The sample contains fewer than 100,000 clones, roughly 76% of them found a single time. 1.5% to 2% of the sample is in the top ten clones.

Results and caveats for the whole study, not just this receptor: In vitro tests confirmed that a few of the cytomegalovirus-associated TCR beta chains recognize cytomegalovirus antigens. The cohort was sequenced for TCR beta chains only, and without alpha or paired-chain data the features that could be detected were limited. Broadly in line with IMGT annotations, most TCR beta V segments showed up in productive rearrangements about 90% or about 30% of the time in an earlier analysis of a few hundred of the donors. The authors suggested that the approach could potentially be extended to other disease states and immunological phenotypes. According to a later analysis, TCR association rates differed among HLA loci, with DRB1 alleles showing the most associated TCRs and HLA-C alleles showing the fewest. Most TCR sequences were seen in very few donors, while some public TCRs were found in many individuals. A further reported finding was that TCR beta sequences accurately predicted the HLA-A and HLA-B alleles for most subjects in the first cohort. The classifier was reported to diagnose cytomegalovirus status with high specificity and sensitivity in both the original cohort and the validation cohort. When HLA alleles, especially DR and DQ, strongly co-occurred, TCR associations were difficult to assign to individual alleles. Linkage disequilibrium might explain the correlated functional status among segregating V segments, but an unknown experimental factor could not be ruled out. Roughly uniform sequencing depth across donors was assumed in presence/absence analyses, although this assumption may not hold. Because HLA typing was missing for some donors at each locus, association tests included only the typed subset. A total of 150 to 200 TCR beta chains were listed by the study as associated with cytomegalovirus. A later analysis found that most CMV-associated TCR beta chains appeared HLA-restricted, with HLA associations seemingly driven largely by CMV exposure. A later genetic analysis reported fewer N-insertions in productive TCRs among donors in an Asian-associated ancestry cluster than the approximately 670-donor mean. The 87-base-pair reads could not distinguish some IMGT-functional V segments, including TRBV6-2 and TRBV6-3, so those segments were excluded. V-gene and J-gene trimming of TCR beta chains was associated with a missense DCLRE1C variant in a later genetic analysis, and the association was replicated in an independent cohort. A later analysis associated 17,000 or so TCR beta sequences with specific HLA alleles at a false discovery rate of 0.05. For the cohort, immune exposure information was limited to CMV serostatus. In a later analysis, HLA-associated TCR beta chains were found to be more clonally expanded and to have lower generation probabilities than equally common non-associated chains. According to a later analysis, parvovirus B19, influenza, CMV and Epstein-Barr virus appeared linked to several top co-occurrence clusters. The earlier analysis of 450 to 700 of the donors excluded some 15 rarely observed V segments, including chromosome 9 orphons, because counts were too low. The sequencing pipeline was judged likely to have produced a cluster of highly shared sequence variants as a technical artifact.

In the case of this clone: Its antigen is not yet known. No base qualities exist here, and no much larger clone lies one base off it.

The cysteine opens and the phenylalanine closes a CDR3 of 11 amino acids. Only the CDR3 DNA is retained, 33 bases long and in frame from the first base. The receptor comes from a man in his forties in good health and CMV-seronegative. Recombination connected TRBV21-1 to TRBJ2-1; the table names TRBD1, a call not compared with the DNA. TRBV21-1 is designated a pseudogene. What was sequenced was PBMCs. The CDR3 protein: CASIQGLREFF. At the DNA level, the sequence is TGTGCCAGCATACAGGGGTTGCGGGAGTTCTTC.